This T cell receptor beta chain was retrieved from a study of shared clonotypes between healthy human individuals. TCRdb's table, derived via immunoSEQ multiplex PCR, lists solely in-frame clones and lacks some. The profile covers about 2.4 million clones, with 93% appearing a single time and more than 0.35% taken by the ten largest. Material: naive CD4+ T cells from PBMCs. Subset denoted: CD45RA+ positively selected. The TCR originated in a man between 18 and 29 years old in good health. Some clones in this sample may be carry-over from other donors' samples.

The chain's CDR3 is CASSLAGGKNQPQHF. The DNA for the CDR3 is TGTGCCAGCAGCCTCGCGGGGGGGAAAAATCAGCCCCAGCATTTT. V is TRBV6-5 and J is TRBJ1-5; a possible D gene is TRBD1 (5 bases). Germline V gene lookup returns CDR1 MNHEY and CDR2 SVGAGI. This CDR3 comprises 15 residues. V was trimmed by 6 bases and J by 4 bases, leaving 16 bases between them.